The T cell receptor beta chain under discussion was sequenced for a study of shared clonotypes between healthy human individuals. Study overall: The people who gave samples were a couple of women and a few men aged 18 to 49. The study used three CD4 naive, three CD4 memory, two CD8 naive and one CD8 memory plate per donor.

Some clones are missing from TCRdb's copy, which holds only in-frame ones; the method was immunoSEQ multiplex PCR. The sample carries around 700,000 clones, around 67% recorded once. The CDR3 length is 17 residues. With V trimmed by 0 bases and J by 7 bases, 6 bases remained unmatched. The germline gives CDR1 MGHRA, CDR2 YSYEKL. All donors were healthy HIV-negative adults lacking recent acute infections or vaccinations. Sequencing used memory CD4+ T cells sorted from blood. Subset reported: CD45RA-negative fraction. The genes are TRBV4-1 and TRBJ2-1, with TRBD2 identical over 13 bases. This TCR came from a woman aged 25 to 45 in good health. CDR3 nucleotides: TGCGCCAGCAGCCAAGAACGAACTAGCGGGAGGGGAAATGAGCAGTTCTTC. It specifies CASSQERTSGRGNEQFF.